A selection of T cell receptor beta chains follows, all from one sample in a study of cytotoxic CD8 clonotypes in ibrutinib-treated CLL. Repertoires were generated with immunoSEQ multiplex PCR, while TCRdb's copy carries only in-frame clones and drops some. Among some 130,000 clones listed, approximately 83% were seen once. The sample consisted of PBMCs, taken after 24 months of ibrutinib treatment. These receptors all stem from a human donor with chronic lymphocytic leukemia. The CDR3 runs from the conserved cysteine through the conserved F or W. D genes are given only for firm matches. A clone size is listed for some rows: how often the clone was seen (once, few, many), or a class if it is expanded.

J gene: TRBJ1-5; D gene: .; clone size: .; V gene: TRBV5-4; CDR3 DNA: TGTGCCAGCAGCTCCGACAATGGGGGAGTTCAGCATTTT; CDR3 protein: CASSSDNGGVQHF
J gene: TRBJ1-2; D gene: TRBD1; clone size: .; V gene: TRBV19; CDR3 DNA: TGTGCCAGTAATCTGGGACCGGACAGGCGCTACTATGGCTACACCTTC; CDR3 protein: CASNLGPDRRYYGYTF
J gene: TRBJ2-7; D gene: .; clone size: .; V gene: TRBV28; CDR3 DNA: TGTGCCAGCATGGGATTCGTAGGTTTCTCCTACGAGCAGTACTTC; CDR3 protein: CASMGFVGFSYEQYF
J gene: TRBJ2-5; D gene: TRBD2; clone size: .; V gene: TRBV6-1; CDR3 DNA: TGTGCCAGCTCCCCGGAGCGGGGATCTCAAGAGACCCAGTACTTC; CDR3 protein: CASSPERGSQETQYF
J gene: TRBJ2-7; D gene: .; clone size: .; V gene: TRBV19; CDR3 DNA: TGTGCCAGTAGCGAGACAGGTATATACGAGCAGTACTTC; CDR3 protein: CASSETGIYEQYF
J gene: TRBJ2-1; D gene: .; clone size: .; V gene: TRBV7-2; CDR3 DNA: TGTGCCAGCAGCTTAAGCCTCGGCAATGAGCAGTTCTTC; CDR3 protein: CASSLSLGNEQFF
J gene: TRBJ1-3; D gene: .; clone size: once; V gene: TRBV18; CDR3 DNA: TGTGCCAGCTCCCCCCAGTGGAGACAGCCTGGAAACACCATATATTTT; CDR3 protein: CASSPQWRQPGNTIYF
J gene: TRBJ2-3; D gene: .; clone size: .; V gene: TRBV11-3; CDR3 DNA: TGTGCCAGCAGCTTAGATGGCAGTCCGGGTACGCAGTATTTT; CDR3 protein: CASSLDGSPGTQYF
J gene: TRBJ2-1; D gene: .; clone size: .; V gene: TRBV30; CDR3 DNA: TGTGCCTGGACCCAGAAAAATGAGCAGTTCTTC; CDR3 protein: CAWTQKNEQFF
J gene: TRBJ2-7; D gene: TRBD1; clone size: .; V gene: TRBV28; CDR3 DNA: TGTGCCAGCAGTTTTTCGGGACAGCTTTACGAGCAGTACTTC; CDR3 protein: CASSFSGQLYEQYF
J gene: TRBJ2-2; D gene: TRBD1; clone size: .; V gene: TRBV27; CDR3 DNA: TGTGCCAGCAGTACCCCCAGGGGGCCAAGCACCGGGGAGCTGTTTTTT; CDR3 protein: CASSTPRGPSTGELFF
J gene: TRBJ2-6; D gene: .; clone size: .; V gene: TRBV27; CDR3 DNA: TGTGCCAGCAGTTCGGACTTCTCTGGGGCCAACGTCCTGACTTTC; CDR3 protein: CASSSDFSGANVLTF
J gene: TRBJ2-7; D gene: TRBD2; clone size: .; V gene: TRBV6-4; CDR3 DNA: TGTGCCAGCAGTGACGCGTGGAGAGCGGGAGATGGCTACGAGCAGTACTTC; CDR3 protein: CASSDAWRAGDGYEQYF
J gene: TRBJ1-1; D gene: .; clone size: .; V gene: TRBV11-3; CDR3 DNA: TGTGCCAGCAGCCCCAGTCCCCCGGGGGCGGTTGGCACTGAAGCTTTCTTT; CDR3 protein: CASSPSPPGAVGTEAFF
J gene: TRBJ2-1; D gene: TRBD1; clone size: .; V gene: TRBV5-8; CDR3 DNA: TGTGCCAGCAGCCACGGGACAGGGATACCCCGGGCCTTCTTC; CDR3 protein: CASSHGTGIPRAFF
J gene: TRBJ2-7; D gene: .; clone size: .; V gene: TRBV6-1; CDR3 DNA: TGTGCCAGCAGTGAGATCACCAGAAGGAGCGAGCAGTACTTC; CDR3 protein: CASSEITRRSEQYF
J gene: TRBJ1-2; D gene: .; clone size: .; V gene: TRBV2; CDR3 DNA: TGTGCCAGCAGTGATCTCCTGGACAGACCCCCTAACTATGGCTACACCTTC; CDR3 protein: CASSDLLDRPPNYGYTF
J gene: TRBJ2-7; D gene: .; clone size: .; V gene: TRBV6-1; CDR3 DNA: TGTGCCAGCATTCGGGACAACCACTCCTACGAGCAGTACTTC; CDR3 protein: CASIRDNHSYEQYF
J gene: TRBJ1-2; D gene: TRBD1; clone size: .; V gene: TRBV28; CDR3 DNA: TGTGCCAGCACCCAATTAGGGGACAGCTATGGCTACACCTTC; CDR3 protein: CASTQLGDSYGYTF
J gene: TRBJ2-7; D gene: .; clone size: .; V gene: TRBV28; CDR3 DNA: TGTGCCAGCAGTTCCGGGGCCTACGAGCAGTACTTC; CDR3 protein: CASSSGAYEQYF
J gene: TRBJ2-7; D gene: .; clone size: .; V gene: TRBV27; CDR3 DNA: TGTGCCAGCAGTTTATTCGTTGCGGGGACCATCTCCTACGAGCAGTACTTC; CDR3 protein: CASSLFVAGTISYEQYF
J gene: TRBJ1-4; D gene: TRBD1; clone size: .; V gene: TRBV28; CDR3 DNA: TGTGCCAGCGGATCACAGGGGCTAGCAACTAATGAAAAACTGTTTTTT; CDR3 protein: CASGSQGLATNEKLFF
J gene: TRBJ2-7; D gene: .; clone size: .; V gene: TRBV6-1; CDR3 DNA: TGTGCCAGCAGTGTAGGACAGTCCTTCGCCTACGAGCAGTACTTC; CDR3 protein: CASSVGQSFAYEQYF
J gene: TRBJ2-3; D gene: .; clone size: .; V gene: TRBV2; CDR3 DNA: TGTGCCAGCAGTGATGACTTGTTTGGCACAGATACGCAGTATTTT; CDR3 protein: CASSDDLFGTDTQYF
J gene: TRBJ1-3; D gene: .; clone size: .; V gene: TRBV2; CDR3 DNA: TGTGCCAGCAGATTGAGGGAGGCAGTGGTTGGAAACACCATATATTTT; CDR3 protein: CASRLREAVVGNTIYF
J gene: TRBJ2-3; D gene: .; clone size: once; V gene: TRBV29-1; CDR3 DNA: TGCAGTAAACGGGATGGTACAGATACGCAGTATTTT; CDR3 protein: CSKRDGTDTQYF
J gene: TRBJ2-7; D gene: .; clone size: .; V gene: TRBV5-8; CDR3 DNA: TGTGCCAGCAGCTGGGGGCGTGGAGCCCACGAGCAGTACTTC; CDR3 protein: CASSWGRGAHEQYF
J gene: TRBJ2-5; D gene: .; clone size: .; V gene: TRBV7-7; CDR3 DNA: TGTGCTAGCAGCTCGGGACTAGGGGGCGAGACCCAGTACTTC; CDR3 protein: CASSSGLGGETQYF
J gene: TRBJ1-3; D gene: TRBD1; clone size: few; V gene: TRBV11-2; CDR3 DNA: TGTGCCAGCAGCCAGCAGGGACAGGGGAACACCATATATTTT; CDR3 protein: CASSQQGQGNTIYF
J gene: TRBJ2-3; D gene: TRBD2; clone size: .; V gene: TRBV6-1; CDR3 DNA: TGTGCCAGCAGTGAATCTTTGGGGACTAGCGGGGCTAGCACAGATACGCAGTATTTT; CDR3 protein: CASSESLGTSGASTDTQYF
J gene: TRBJ2-7; D gene: TRBD1; clone size: .; V gene: TRBV9; CDR3 DNA: TGTGCCAGCAGCGTAGCGGGGGACAGGGCCCACGAGCAGTACTTC; CDR3 protein: CASSVAGDRAHEQYF
J gene: TRBJ1-1; D gene: .; clone size: few; V gene: TRBV19; CDR3 DNA: TGTGCCAGTACCCTACAGGGGAACACTGAAGCTTTCTTT; CDR3 protein: CASTLQGNTEAFF
J gene: TRBJ2-7; D gene: .; clone size: .; V gene: TRBV19; CDR3 DNA: TGTGCCAGTAGTATAACAGGGTCCTACGAGCAGTACTTC; CDR3 protein: CASSITGSYEQYF
J gene: TRBJ1-5; D gene: TRBD1; clone size: .; V gene: TRBV19; CDR3 DNA: TGTGCCAGTAGTATCCTACAGGGGTGGAGCAATCAGCCCCAGCATTTT; CDR3 protein: CASSILQGWSNQPQHF
J gene: TRBJ2-1; D gene: TRBD2; clone size: few; V gene: TRBV13; CDR3 DNA: TGTGCCAGCAGCCAAAGACTAGCGGGGTCTATTTCCAATGAGCAGTTCTTC; CDR3 protein: CASSQRLAGSISNEQFF
J gene: TRBJ2-7; D gene: .; clone size: .; V gene: TRBV28; CDR3 DNA: TGTGCCAGCAGACCACGAGACAGACTTAGCTCCTACGAGCAGTACTTC; CDR3 protein: CASRPRDRLSSYEQYF
J gene: TRBJ1-2; D gene: TRBD1; clone size: .; V gene: TRBV6-5; CDR3 DNA: TGTGCCAGCAGTTACCAAAGGGACAGGGGATCCTATGGCTACACCTTC; CDR3 protein: CASSYQRDRGSYGYTF
J gene: TRBJ1-5; D gene: .; clone size: .; V gene: TRBV28; CDR3 DNA: TGTGCCACCGGTCCGATAAATCAGCCCCAGCATTTT; CDR3 protein: CATGPINQPQHF
J gene: TRBJ2-3; D gene: .; clone size: .; V gene: TRBV28; CDR3 DNA: TGTGCCAGCAGTTTAGGGACATCTAGCACAGATACGCAGTATTTT; CDR3 protein: CASSLGTSSTDTQYF
J gene: TRBJ2-1; D gene: .; clone size: .; V gene: TRBV5-1; CDR3 DNA: TGCGCCAGCAGCTTGGCCGGGGGCCTGGTGGATGAGCAGTTCTTC; CDR3 protein: CASSLAGGLVDEQFF
J gene: TRBJ1-2; D gene: TRBD1; clone size: .; V gene: TRBV18; CDR3 DNA: TGTGCCAGCTCACCATCTACAGGGGATAACTATGGCTACACCTTC; CDR3 protein: CASSPSTGDNYGYTF
J gene: TRBJ1-1; D gene: .; clone size: .; V gene: TRBV4-2; CDR3 DNA: TGTGCCAGCAGCTTGGCCAGGGCGAACACTGAAGCTTTCTTT; CDR3 protein: CASSLARANTEAFF
J gene: TRBJ2-3; D gene: .; clone size: .; V gene: TRBV28; CDR3 DNA: TGTGCCAGCAGTGTGACAGCAGATACGCAGTATTTT; CDR3 protein: CASSVTADTQYF
J gene: TRBJ2-5; D gene: .; clone size: .; V gene: TRBV18; CDR3 DNA: TGTGCCAGCTCACCACCTGGACTTCAGGGAGAGACCCAGTACTTC; CDR3 protein: CASSPPGLQGETQYF
J gene: TRBJ2-3; D gene: TRBD2; clone size: .; V gene: TRBV10-3; CDR3 DNA: TGTGCCATCAGGGGGGGGACTAGCGTCACAGATACGCAGTATTTT; CDR3 protein: CAIRGGTSVTDTQYF
J gene: TRBJ2-1; D gene: .; clone size: .; V gene: TRBV30; CDR3 DNA: TGTGCCTGGAGTGTAACTAGTGCCTACAATGAGCAGTTCTTC; CDR3 protein: CAWSVTSAYNEQFF